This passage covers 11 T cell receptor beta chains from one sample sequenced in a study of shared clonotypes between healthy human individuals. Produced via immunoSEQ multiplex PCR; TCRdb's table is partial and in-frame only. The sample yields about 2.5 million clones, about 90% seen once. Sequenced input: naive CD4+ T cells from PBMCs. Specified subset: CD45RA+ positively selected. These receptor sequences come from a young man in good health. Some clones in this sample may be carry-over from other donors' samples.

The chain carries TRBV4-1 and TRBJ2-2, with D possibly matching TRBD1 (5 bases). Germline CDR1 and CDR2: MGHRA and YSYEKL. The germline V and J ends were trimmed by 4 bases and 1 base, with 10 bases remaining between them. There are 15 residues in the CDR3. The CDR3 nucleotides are TGCGCCAGCAGCCGAGCTCAGGGGAACACCGGGGAGCTGTTTTTT. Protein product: CASSRAQGNTGELFF.

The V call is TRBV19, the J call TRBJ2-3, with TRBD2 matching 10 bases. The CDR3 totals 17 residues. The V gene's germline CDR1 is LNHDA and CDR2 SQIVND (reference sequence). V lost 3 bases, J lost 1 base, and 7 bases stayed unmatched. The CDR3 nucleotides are TGTGCCAGTAGTATGCTGTCTGGGACTAGCGGCACAGATACGCAGTATTTT. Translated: CASSMLSGTSGTDTQYF.

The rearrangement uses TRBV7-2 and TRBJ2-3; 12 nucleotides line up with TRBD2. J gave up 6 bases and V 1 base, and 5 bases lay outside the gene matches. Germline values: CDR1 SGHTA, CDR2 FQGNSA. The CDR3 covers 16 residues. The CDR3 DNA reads TGTGCCAGCAGCTTAGTACGTCTAGCGGGAGGGGATACGCAGTATTTT. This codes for CASSLVRLAGGDTQYF.

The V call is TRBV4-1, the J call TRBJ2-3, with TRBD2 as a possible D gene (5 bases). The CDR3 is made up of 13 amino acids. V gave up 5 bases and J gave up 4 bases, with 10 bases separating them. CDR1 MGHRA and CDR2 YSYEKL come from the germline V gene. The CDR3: CASSSHGADTQYF. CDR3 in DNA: TGCGCCAGCAGCTCCCACGGGGCAGATACGCAGTATTTT.

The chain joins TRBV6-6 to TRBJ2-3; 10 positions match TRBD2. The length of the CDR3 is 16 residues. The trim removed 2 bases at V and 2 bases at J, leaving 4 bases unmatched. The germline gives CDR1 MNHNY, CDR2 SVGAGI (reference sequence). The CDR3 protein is CASSYNLAGATDTQYF. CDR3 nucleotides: TGTGCCAGCAGTTACAATCTAGCGGGAGCCACAGATACGCAGTATTTT.

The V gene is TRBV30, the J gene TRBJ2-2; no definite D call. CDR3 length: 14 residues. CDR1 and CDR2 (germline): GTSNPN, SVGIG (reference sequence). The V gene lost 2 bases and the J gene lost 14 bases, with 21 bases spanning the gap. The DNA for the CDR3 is TGTGCCTGGAGTATCGGCGTTCATTCCCGCGATCTGTTTTTT. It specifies CAWSIGVHSRDLFF.

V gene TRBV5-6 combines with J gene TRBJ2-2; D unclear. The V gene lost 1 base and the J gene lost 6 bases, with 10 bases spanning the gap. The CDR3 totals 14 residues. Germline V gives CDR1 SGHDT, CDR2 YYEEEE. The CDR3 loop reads CASSLLNRPGELFF. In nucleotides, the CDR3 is TGTGCCAGCAGCTTGTTGAATCGACCCGGGGAGCTGTTTTTT.

As DNA, the CDR3 is TGTGCCAGCAGTGAAGTTCCGGCGGCAGAACAAGAGACCCAGTACTTC. The encoded protein is CASSEVPAAEQETQYF. This chain connects TRBV6-1 to TRBJ2-5; no firm D call. V shed 1 base and J shed 2 bases, with 14 bases lying between them. Germline V gives CDR1 MNHNS, CDR2 SASEGT. There are 16 residues in the CDR3.

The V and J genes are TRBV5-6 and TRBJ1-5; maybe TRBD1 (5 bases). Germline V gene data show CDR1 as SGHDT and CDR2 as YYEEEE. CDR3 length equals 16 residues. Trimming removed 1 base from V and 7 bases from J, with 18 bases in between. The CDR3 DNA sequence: TGTGCCAGCAGCTTGTGGGTCGCCAGGGTATCCCAGCCCCAGCATTTT. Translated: CASSLWVARVSQPQHF.

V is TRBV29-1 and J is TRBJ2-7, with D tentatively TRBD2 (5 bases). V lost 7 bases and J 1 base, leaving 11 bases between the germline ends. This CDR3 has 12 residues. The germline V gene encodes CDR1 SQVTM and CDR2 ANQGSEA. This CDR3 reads CSGRRESYEQYF. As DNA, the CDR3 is TGCAGCGGGAGACGGGAATCCTACGAGCAGTACTTC.

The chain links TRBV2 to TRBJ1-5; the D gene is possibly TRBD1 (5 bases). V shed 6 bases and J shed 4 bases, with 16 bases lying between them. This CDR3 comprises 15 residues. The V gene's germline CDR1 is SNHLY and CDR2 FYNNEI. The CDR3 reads CASRGDQGRNQPQHF. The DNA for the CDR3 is TGTGCCAGCAGGGGGGACCAAGGAAGGAATCAGCCCCAGCATTTT.